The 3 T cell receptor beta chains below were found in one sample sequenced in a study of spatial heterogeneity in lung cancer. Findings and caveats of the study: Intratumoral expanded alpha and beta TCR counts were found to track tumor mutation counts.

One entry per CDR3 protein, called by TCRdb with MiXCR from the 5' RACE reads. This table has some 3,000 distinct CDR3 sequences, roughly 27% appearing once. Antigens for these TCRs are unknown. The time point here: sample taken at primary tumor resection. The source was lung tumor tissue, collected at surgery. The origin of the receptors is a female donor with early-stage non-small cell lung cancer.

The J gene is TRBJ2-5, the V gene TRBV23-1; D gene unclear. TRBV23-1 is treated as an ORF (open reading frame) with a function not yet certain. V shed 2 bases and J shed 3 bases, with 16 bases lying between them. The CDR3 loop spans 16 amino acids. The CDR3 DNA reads TGCGCCAGCAGTCAAGTCCTCAGGAACCCTGAAGAGACCCAGTACTTC. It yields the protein CASSQVLRNPEETQYF.

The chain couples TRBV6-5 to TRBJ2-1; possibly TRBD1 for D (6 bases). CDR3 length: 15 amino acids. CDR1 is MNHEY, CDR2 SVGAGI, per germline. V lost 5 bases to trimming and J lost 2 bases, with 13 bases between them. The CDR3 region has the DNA TGTGCCAGCAGTCGTGCCGGGACACCCTACAATGAGCAGTTCTTC. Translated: CASSRAGTPYNEQFF.

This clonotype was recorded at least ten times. The CDR3 DNA follows: TGTGCCAGCAGCCAAATGGGGACTAGCGGCACCGGGGGCACAGATACGCAGTATTTT. This codes for CASSQMGTSGTGGTDTQYF. This chain joins TRBV3-1 and TRBJ2-3; 11 bases map to TRBD2. Germline values: CDR1 LGHDT, CDR2 YNNKEL (reference sequence). J lost 1 base, V lost 2 bases, and 11 bases had no gene match. This CDR3 region has 19 residues.